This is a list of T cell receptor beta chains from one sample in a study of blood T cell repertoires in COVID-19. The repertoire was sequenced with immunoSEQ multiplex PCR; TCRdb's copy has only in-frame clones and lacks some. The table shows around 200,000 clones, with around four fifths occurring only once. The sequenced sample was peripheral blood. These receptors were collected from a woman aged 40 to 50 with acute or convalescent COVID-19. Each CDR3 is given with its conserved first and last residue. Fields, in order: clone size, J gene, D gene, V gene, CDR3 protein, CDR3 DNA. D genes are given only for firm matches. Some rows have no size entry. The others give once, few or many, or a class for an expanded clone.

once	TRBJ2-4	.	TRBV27	CASSPSPKNIQYF	TGTGCCAGCAGTCCCTCCCCCAAAAACATTCAGTACTTC
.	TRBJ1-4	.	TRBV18	CASSPRSQGTSTNEKLFF	TGTGCCAGCTCACCGAGGAGTCAGGGGACCTCAACTAATGAAAAACTGTTTTTT
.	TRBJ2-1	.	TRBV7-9	CASSLGRDYNEQFF	TGTGCCAGCAGCTTAGGCCGGGACTACAATGAGCAGTTCTTC
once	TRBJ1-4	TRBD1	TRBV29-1	CSVERGRGEKLFF	TGCAGCGTTGAAAGGGGGCGCGGTGAAAAACTGTTTTTT
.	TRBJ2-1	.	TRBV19	CASSIVNSNNEQFF	TGTGCCAGTAGTATTGTAAACAGCAACAATGAGCAGTTCTTC
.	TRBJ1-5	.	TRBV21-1	CASSKDSGGITSNQPQHF	TGTGCCAGCAGCAAAGATTCAGGGGGCATAACTAGCAATCAGCCCCAGCATTTT
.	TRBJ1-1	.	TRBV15	CATSRGLGDTEAFF	TGTGCCACCAGCAGGGGACTAGGGGATACTGAAGCTTTCTTT
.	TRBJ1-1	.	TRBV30	CAWSPGWAEAFF	TGTGCCTGGTCCCCGGGATGGGCCGAAGCTTTCTTT
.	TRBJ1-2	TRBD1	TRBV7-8	CASSRTGTGGALGGYTF	TGTGCCAGCAGCCGGACCGGGACAGGGGGCGCCTTGGGGGGCTACACCTTC
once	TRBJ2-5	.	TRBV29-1	CSVEAPFPQETQYF	TGCAGCGTTGAGGCCCCATTCCCCCAAGAGACCCAGTACTTC
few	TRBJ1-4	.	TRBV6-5	CASSYRQTKTNEKLFF	TGTGCCAGCAGTTACAGACAGACCAAAACTAATGAAAAACTGTTTTTT
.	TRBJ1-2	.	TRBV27	CASSLRSSNLANYGYTF	TGTGCCAGCAGTTTAAGGAGCTCCAACTTAGCTAACTATGGCTACACCTTC
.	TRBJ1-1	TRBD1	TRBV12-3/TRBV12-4	CASFRQGNTEAFF	TGTGCCAGCTTCCGACAGGGAAACACTGAAGCTTTCTTT
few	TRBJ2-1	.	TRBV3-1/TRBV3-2	CASSQARISGVEQFF	TGTGCCAGCAGCCAAGCTCGTATCTCGGGGGTTGAGCAGTTCTTC
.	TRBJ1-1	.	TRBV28	CASSLPTQNTEAFF	TGTGCCAGCAGTTTACCCACACAGAACACTGAAGCTTTCTTT
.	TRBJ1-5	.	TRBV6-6	CASSYSYRFDQPQHF	TGTGCCAGCAGTTACTCATACAGATTCGATCAGCCCCAGCATTTT
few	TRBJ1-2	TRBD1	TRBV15	CATSSRTGGNYGYTF	TGTGCCACCAGCTCCCGGACAGGGGGCAACTATGGCTACACCTTC
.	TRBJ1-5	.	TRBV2	CASSFQGSNQPQHF	TGTGCCAGCAGTTTTCAGGGTAGCAATCAGCCCCAGCATTTT
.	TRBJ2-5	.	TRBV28	CASTPGVEETQYF	TGTGCCAGCACTCCGGGAGTGGAAGAGACCCAGTACTTC
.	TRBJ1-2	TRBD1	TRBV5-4	CASSLDRGNYGYTF	TGTGCCAGCAGCTTGGACAGGGGGAACTATGGCTACACCTTC
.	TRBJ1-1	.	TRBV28	CASSRPSLRTLNTEAFF	TGTGCCAGCAGCCGTCCCTCCCTAAGAACCTTGAACACTGAAGCTTTCTTT
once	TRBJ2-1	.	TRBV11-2	CASSLTKSEQFF	TGTGCCAGCAGCTTAACTAAAAGTGAGCAGTTCTTC
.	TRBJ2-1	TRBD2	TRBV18	CASSKTSGGYNEQFF	TGTGCCAGCTCCAAGACTAGCGGAGGGTACAATGAGCAGTTCTTC
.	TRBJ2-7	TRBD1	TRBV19	CASSWTGGVGEQYF	TGTGCCAGTAGTTGGACAGGGGGAGTAGGCGAGCAGTACTTC
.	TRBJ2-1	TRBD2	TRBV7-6	CASSYAPQTSGSVEQFF	TGTGCCAGCAGCTACGCCCCACAGACTAGCGGGAGTGTAGAGCAGTTCTTC
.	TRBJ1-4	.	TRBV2	CASSEAQGSIEKLFF	TGTGCCAGCAGTGAAGCCCAGGGGTCCATTGAAAAACTGTTTTTT
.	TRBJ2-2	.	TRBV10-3	CAISESREMDTGELFF	TGTGCCATCAGTGAGTCTCGGGAGATGGACACCGGGGAGCTGTTTTTT
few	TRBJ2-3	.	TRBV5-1	CASSLEADRTDTQYF	TGCGCCAGCAGCTTAGAAGCGGACCGCACAGATACGCAGTATTTT
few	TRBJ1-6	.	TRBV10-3	CAISEYEDSPLHF	TGTGCCATCAGTGAGTACGAGGATTCACCCCTCCACTTT
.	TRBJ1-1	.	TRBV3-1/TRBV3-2	CASSQDRRATEAFF	TGTGCCAGCAGCCAAGATCGGAGGGCCACTGAAGCTTTCTTT
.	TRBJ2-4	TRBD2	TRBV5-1	CASSNPAGEWHF	TGCGCCAGCAGCAACCCAGCGGGGGAGTGGCACTTC
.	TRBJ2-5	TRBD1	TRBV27	CASSFGPAGTAYQETQYF	TGTGCCAGCAGTTTCGGGCCGGCCGGGACAGCGTACCAAGAGACCCAGTACTTC
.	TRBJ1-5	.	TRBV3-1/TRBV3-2	CASSKASGSQPQHF	TGTGCCAGCAGCAAGGCATCGGGGTCTCAGCCCCAGCATTTT
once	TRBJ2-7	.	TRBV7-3	CASSPAGPGAEQYF	TGTGCCAGCAGCCCGGCGGGCCCAGGCGCCGAGCAGTACTTC
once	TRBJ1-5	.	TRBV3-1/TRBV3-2	CASSPGGEGNQPQHF	TGTGCCAGCAGCCCGGGAGGGGAGGGCAATCAGCCCCAGCATTTT
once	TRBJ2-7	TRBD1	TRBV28	CASSPEPGQEDF	TGTGCCAGCAGCCCCGAACCGGGACAGGAAGACTTC
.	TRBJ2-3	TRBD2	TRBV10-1	CASSFGRESGDTQYF	TGCGCCAGCAGTTTTGGGCGGGAGAGCGGAGATACGCAGTATTTT
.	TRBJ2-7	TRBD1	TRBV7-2	CASSPVTGIHEQYF	TGTGCCAGCAGCCCCGTGACAGGGATCCACGAGCAGTACTTC
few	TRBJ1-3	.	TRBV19	CASATGYSGNTIYF	TGTGCCAGTGCCACAGGGTACTCTGGAAACACCATATATTTT
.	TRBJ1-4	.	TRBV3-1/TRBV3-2	CASSIRGSEKLFF	TGTGCCAGCAGTATCCGGGGAAGTGAAAAACTGTTTTTT
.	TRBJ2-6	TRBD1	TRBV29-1	CSVPQGAGANVLTF	TGCAGCGTTCCCCAGGGGGCGGGGGCCAACGTCCTGACTTTC
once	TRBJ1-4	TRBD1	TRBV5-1	CASSSDRGRYEKLFF	TGCGCCAGCAGCTCGGACAGGGGGCGATACGAAAAACTGTTTTTT
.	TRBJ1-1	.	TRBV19	CASSIPAGRLNTEAFF	TGTGCCAGTAGTATCCCGGCCGGCAGGCTGAACACTGAAGCTTTCTTT
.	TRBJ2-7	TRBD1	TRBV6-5	CATWTGGPYEQYF	TGTGCCACCTGGACAGGGGGACCCTACGAGCAGTACTTC
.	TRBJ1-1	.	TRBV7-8	CASSLILGQGAEAFF	TGTGCCAGCAGCTTAATCTTGGGTCAGGGCGCTGAAGCTTTCTTT
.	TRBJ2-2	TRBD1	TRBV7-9	CASRKGTGLTGELFF	TGTGCCAGCAGGAAGGGGACAGGGCTCACCGGGGAGCTGTTTTTT
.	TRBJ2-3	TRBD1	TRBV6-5	CASRAQGASTDTQYF	TGTGCCAGCAGAGCACAGGGGGCGAGCACAGATACGCAGTATTTT
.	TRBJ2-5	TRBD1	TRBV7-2	CASSRDRLQETQYF	TGTGCCAGCAGCCGGGACAGATTACAAGAGACCCAGTACTTC
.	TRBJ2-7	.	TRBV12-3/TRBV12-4	CASSKTDSYEQYF	TGTGCCAGCAGTAAGACAGACTCCTACGAGCAGTACTTC
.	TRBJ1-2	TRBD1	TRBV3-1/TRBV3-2	CASSDTGVYGYTF	TGTGCCAGCAGTGACACAGGGGTCTATGGCTACACCTTC
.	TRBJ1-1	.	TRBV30	CAWVRKQGTEAFF	TGTGCCTGGGTCCGTAAGCAGGGCACTGAAGCTTTCTTT
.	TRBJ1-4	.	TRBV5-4	CASSVQQGANEKLFF	TGTGCCAGCAGCGTCCAACAGGGTGCTAATGAAAAACTGTTTTTT
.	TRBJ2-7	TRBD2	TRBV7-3	CASSPPLGKRGAKEQYF	TGTGCCAGCAGCCCCCCCCTGGGAAAGCGGGGGGCCAAAGAGCAGTACTTC
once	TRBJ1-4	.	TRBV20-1	CSASKTYAEKLFF	TGCAGTGCTAGTAAGACTTACGCAGAAAAACTGTTTTTT
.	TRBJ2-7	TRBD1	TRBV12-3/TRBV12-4	CASSFMDRAGQYF	TGTGCCAGCAGTTTTATGGACAGGGCCGGGCAGTACTTC